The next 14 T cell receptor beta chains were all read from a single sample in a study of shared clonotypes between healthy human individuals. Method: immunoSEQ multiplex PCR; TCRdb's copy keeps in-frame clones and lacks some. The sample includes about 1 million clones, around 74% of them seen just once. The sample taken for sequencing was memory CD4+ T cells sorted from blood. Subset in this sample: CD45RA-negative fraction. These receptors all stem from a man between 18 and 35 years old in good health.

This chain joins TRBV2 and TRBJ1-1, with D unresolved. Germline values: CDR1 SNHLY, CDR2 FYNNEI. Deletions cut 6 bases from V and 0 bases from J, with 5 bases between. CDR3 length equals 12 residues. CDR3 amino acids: CASSQVNTEAFF. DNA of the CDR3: TGTGCCAGCAGCCAAGTGAACACTGAAGCTTTCTTT.

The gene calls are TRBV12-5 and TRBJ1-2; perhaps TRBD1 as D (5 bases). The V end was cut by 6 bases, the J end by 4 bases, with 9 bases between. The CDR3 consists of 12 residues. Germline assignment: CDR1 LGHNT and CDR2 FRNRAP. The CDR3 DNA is TGTGCTAGTGGGCAGGGTGGCTATGGCTACACCTTC. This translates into CASGQGGYGYTF.

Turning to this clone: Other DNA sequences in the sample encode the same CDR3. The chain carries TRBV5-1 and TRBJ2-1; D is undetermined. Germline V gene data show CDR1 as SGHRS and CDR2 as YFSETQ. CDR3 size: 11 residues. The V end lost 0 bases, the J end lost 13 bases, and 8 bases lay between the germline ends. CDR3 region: CASSLEGLQFF. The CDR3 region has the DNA TGCGCCAGCAGCTTGGAAGGTTTACAGTTCTTC.

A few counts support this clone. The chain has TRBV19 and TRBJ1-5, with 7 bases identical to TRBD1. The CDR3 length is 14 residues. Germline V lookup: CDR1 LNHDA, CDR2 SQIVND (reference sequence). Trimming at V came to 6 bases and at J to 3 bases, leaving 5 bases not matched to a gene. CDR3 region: CASRGTATNQPQHF. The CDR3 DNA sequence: TGTGCCAGTAGGGGGACAGCCACCAATCAGCCCCAGCATTTT.

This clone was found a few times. The CDR3 spells CASSPPGYTF. The DNA of the CDR3 is TGTGCCAGCAGCCCCCCGGGCTACACCTTC. The rearrangement uses TRBV28 and TRBJ1-2; D gene unclear. Germline assignment: CDR1 MDHEN and CDR2 SYDVKM. The length of the CDR3 is 10 residues. V lost 6 bases to trimming and J lost 8 bases, with 7 bases between them.

In DNA form, the CDR3 reads TGTGCCAGCAGCTTAGTTGGAGGATCGGGGGGCTACACCTTC. Amino acid sequence: CASSLVGGSGGYTF. The chain couples TRBV7-2 to TRBJ1-2; D is unresolved. The germline CDR1 and CDR2 sequences are SGHTA and FQGNSA. The CDR3 runs 14 residues. The germline V and J ends were trimmed by 1 base and 8 bases, with 14 bases remaining between them.

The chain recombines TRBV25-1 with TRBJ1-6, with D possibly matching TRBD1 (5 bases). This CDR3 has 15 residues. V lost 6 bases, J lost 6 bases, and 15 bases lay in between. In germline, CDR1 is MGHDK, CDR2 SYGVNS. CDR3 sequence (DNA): TGTGCCAGCAGGCCGACCAGGGTGCCTAATTCACCCCTCCACTTT. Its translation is CASRPTRVPNSPLHF.

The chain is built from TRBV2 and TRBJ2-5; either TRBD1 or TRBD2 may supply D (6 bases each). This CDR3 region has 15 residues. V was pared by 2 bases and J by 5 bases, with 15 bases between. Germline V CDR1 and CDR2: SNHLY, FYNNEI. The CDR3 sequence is CASSELSGAGETQYF. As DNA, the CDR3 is TGTGCCAGCAGTGAACTGTCAGGGGCGGGGGAGACCCAGTACTTC.

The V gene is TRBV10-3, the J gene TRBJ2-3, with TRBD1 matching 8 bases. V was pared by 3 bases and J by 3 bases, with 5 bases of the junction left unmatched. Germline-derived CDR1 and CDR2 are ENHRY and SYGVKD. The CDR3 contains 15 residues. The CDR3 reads CAISEPGQETDTQYF. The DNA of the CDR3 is TGTGCCATCAGTGAACCGGGACAGGAGACAGATACGCAGTATTTT.

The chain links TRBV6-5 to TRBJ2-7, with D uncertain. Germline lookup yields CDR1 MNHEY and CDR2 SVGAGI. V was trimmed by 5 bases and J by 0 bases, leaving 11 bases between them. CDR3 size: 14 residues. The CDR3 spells CASSNLDGSYEQYF. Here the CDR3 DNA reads TGTGCCAGCAGTAACCTGGACGGCTCCTACGAGCAGTACTTC.

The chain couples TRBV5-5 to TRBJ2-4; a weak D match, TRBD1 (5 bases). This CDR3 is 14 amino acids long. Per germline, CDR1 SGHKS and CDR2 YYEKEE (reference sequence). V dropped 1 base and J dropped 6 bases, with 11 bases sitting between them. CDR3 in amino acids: CASSLQLRGNIQYF. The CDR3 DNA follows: TGTGCCAGCAGCTTGCAGCTAAGGGGAAACATTCAGTACTTC.

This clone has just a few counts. The CDR3: CASSMVGAAGELFF. In nucleotides, the CDR3 is TGTGCCAGTAGTATGGTAGGGGCGGCCGGGGAGCTGTTTTTT. The chain is built from TRBV19 and TRBJ2-2, with D perhaps TRBD1 (5 bases). In germline, CDR1 is LNHDA, CDR2 SQIVND (reference sequence). Trimming left V 3 bases short and J 6 bases short, with 11 bases between. The CDR3 has 14 residues.

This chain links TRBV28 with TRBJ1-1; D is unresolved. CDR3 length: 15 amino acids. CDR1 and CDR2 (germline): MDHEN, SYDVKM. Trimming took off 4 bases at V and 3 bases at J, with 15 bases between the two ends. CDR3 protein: CASSSFALRDTEAFF. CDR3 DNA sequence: TGTGCCAGCAGTTCTTTCGCTCTGCGGGACACTGAAGCTTTCTTT. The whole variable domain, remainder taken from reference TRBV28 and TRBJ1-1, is DVKVTQSSRYLVKRTGEKVFLECVQDMDHENMFWYRQDPGLGLRLIYFSYDVKMKEKGDIPEGYSVSREKKERFSLILESASTNQTSMYLCASSSFALRDTEAFFGQGTRLTVV.

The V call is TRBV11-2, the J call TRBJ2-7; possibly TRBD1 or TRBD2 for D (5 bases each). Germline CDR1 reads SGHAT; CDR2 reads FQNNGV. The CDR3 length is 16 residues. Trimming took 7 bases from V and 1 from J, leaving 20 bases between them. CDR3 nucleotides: TGTGCCAGCACCACCCCCCGAGGCAGGGAGTCCTACGAGCAGTACTTC. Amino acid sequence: CASTTPRGRESYEQYF.